The 17 T cell receptor beta chains in this list originate from one sample, sequenced in a study of CD8 T cells in ankylosing spondylitis. Each CDR3 protein is one row after TCRdb ran MiXCR on the 5' RACE reads. Of about 340,000 distinct CDR3 sequences detected, over 12% appear once; the ten largest clones hold roughly 1.1%. Sample: blood, either unsorted or a sorted T cell fraction (not recorded which). These receptors all come from a male donor with ankylosing spondylitis or in good health (not recorded which).

This clonotype was seen a few times. The chain is built from TRBV20-1 and TRBJ2-7; 7 bases line up with TRBD1. V shed 4 bases, J shed 4 bases, and the junction held 7 bases outside the gene matches. The germline CDR1 and CDR2 sequences are DFQATT and SNEGSKA (reference sequence). CDR3 size: 13 residues. CDR3 in DNA: TGCAGTGCTATCCAGGGACAGTCGTACGAGCAGTACTTC. This gives the protein CSAIQGQSYEQYF.

The CDR3 DNA follows: TGTGCCAGCAGTTTCAGGGTGTCCCGGTACAATGAGCAGTTCTTC. This codes for CASSFRVSRYNEQFF. The chain joins TRBV27 to TRBJ2-1, with D perhaps TRBD1 (5 bases). The CDR3 is made up of 15 amino acids. Germline CDR1 reads MNHEY; CDR2 reads SMNVEV (reference sequence). The V gene lost 3 bases and the J gene lost 4 bases, with 13 bases spanning the gap.

This clonotype was counted only a few times. The chain is built from TRBV18 and TRBJ2-1; 10 bases are shared with TRBD2. J was trimmed by 6 bases and V by 2 bases; bases with no gene match: 4. CDR3 size: 15 residues. Looked up from germline, CDR1 is KGHSH and CDR2 is LQKENI. The CDR3 protein is CASSPIQRGGNEQFF. Written as DNA, the CDR3 is TGTGCCAGCTCACCAATCCAGCGGGGGGGCAATGAGCAGTTCTTC.

The V gene is TRBV6-5, the J gene TRBJ2-1; D might be TRBD1 (6 bases). CDR1 and CDR2 from the germline V gene are MNHEY and SVGAGI. V lost 6 bases and J lost 7, with 10 bases in between. The CDR3 contains 12 residues. This chain's CDR3 is CASSRRGNEQFF. The CDR3 DNA reads as TGTGCCAGCAGCCGCAGGGGTAATGAGCAGTTCTTC.

Ten or more counts support this clonotype. CDR3 nucleotide sequence: TGTGCCAGCAGTCCTGGGACTAGCAGGTTCGATGAGCAGTTCTTC. Translated, it gives CASSPGTSRFDEQFF. The chain employs TRBV12-3 or TRBV12-4 and TRBJ2-1, with 9 bases lining up with TRBD2. J lost 8 bases, V lost 5 bases, and 10 bases had no gene match. The CDR3 has 15 amino acids.

In this sample, this clonotype turned up a few times. The DNA of the CDR3 is TGCGCCAGCAGCCAACCCGCCTTACAGGGACCGGGCTATGGCTACACCTTC. Translation gives CASSQPALQGPGYGYTF. The genes are TRBV4-1 and TRBJ1-2; weak D call: TRBD1 (6 bases). The CDR3 runs to 17 residues. CDR1 is MGHRA and CDR2 is YSYEKL in the germline V gene. Trimming took 2 bases from V and 4 from J, leaving 20 bases between them.

The chain uses TRBV5-1 and TRBJ2-3; D is perhaps TRBD2 (6 bases). The V end was cut by 3 bases, the J end by 3 bases, with 11 bases between. The CDR3 spans 14 residues. Per the germline V gene, CDR1 is SGHRS and CDR2 is YFSETQ. The CDR3 spells CASSSRAGTDTQYF. The CDR3 nucleotides are TGCGCCAGCAGCTCGAGGGCGGGGACAGATACGCAGTATTTT.

This rearrangement joins TRBV5-1 to TRBJ2-1, with TRBD2 matching 13 bases. Germline V gene data show CDR1 as SGHRS and CDR2 as YFSETQ. There are 16 residues in the CDR3. Trimming removed 3 bases from V and 7 bases from J; junction bases left unmatched: 7. CDR3 coding DNA: TGCGCCAGCAGCTCGACACTAGCGGGGGGGCGGAATGAGCAGTTCTTC. This translates into CASSSTLAGGRNEQFF.

The V gene is TRBV6-1, the J gene TRBJ2-7, with TRBD2 matching over 11 bases. The CDR3 has 15 amino acids. Trimming removed 4 bases from V and 3 bases from J; junction bases left unmatched: 5. Germline V lookup: CDR1 MNHNS, CDR2 SASEGT. CDR3 loop: CASSVGLAGRYEQYF. In DNA, the CDR3 is TGTGCCAGCAGTGTCGGACTAGCGGGTCGCTACGAGCAGTACTTC.

The V and J genes are TRBV4-2 and TRBJ1-1; possibly TRBD1 for D (5 bases). Between the trimmed V and J ends, which lost 0 bases and 10 bases, there was a span of 15 bases. Germline values: CDR1 LGHNA, CDR2 YNFKEQ. The CDR3 has 14 amino acids. CDR3 loop: CASSQEQARLGAFF. CDR3 DNA sequence: TGTGCCAGCAGCCAAGAACAGGCTCGATTGGGAGCTTTCTTT.

This clonotype was observed a few times. The chain employs TRBV5-1 and TRBJ2-1; D perhaps matches TRBD1 (5 bases). There are 14 residues in the CDR3. Germline CDR1 SGHRS, CDR2 YFSETQ. V lost 0 bases to trimming and J lost 6 bases, with 10 bases between them. The CDR3 nucleotides read TGCGCCAGCAGCTTGGGACAGCCTTCCAATGAGCAGTTCTTC. Translation: CASSLGQPSNEQFF.

The chain carries TRBV5-4 and TRBJ2-1; D is perhaps TRBD1 (6 bases). Between the trimmed V and J ends, which lost 0 bases and 3 bases, there was a span of 10 bases. From germline, CDR1 is SGHNT and CDR2 YYREEE (reference sequence). The CDR3 extends over 15 amino acids. Here the CDR3 reads CASSLEQGLYNEQFF. CDR3 coding DNA: TGTGCCAGCAGCTTGGAACAGGGCCTCTACAATGAGCAGTTCTTC.

This clonotype has a handful of counts. V and J are TRBV15 and TRBJ2-1, with 13 bases identical to TRBD2. Germline trimming cut 3 bases from V and 6 bases from J; bases unmatched to any gene: 8. Germline V gene lookup returns CDR1 LNHNV and CDR2 YYDKDF (reference sequence). The length of the CDR3 is 17 residues. Written as DNA, the CDR3 is TGTGCCACCAGCAGTAGACTAGCGGGAGGATCTGGCAATGAGCAGTTCTTC. Its translation is CATSSRLAGGSGNEQFF.

This clonotype was seen only a few times. The rearrangement joins TRBV2 to TRBJ2-7; no clear D. Germline V CDR1 and CDR2: SNHLY, FYNNEI. This CDR3 has 13 amino acids. V was clipped by 4 bases and J by 3 bases, with 10 bases between them. The DNA of the CDR3 is TGTGCCAGCAGTGTACAGAAATACTACGAGCAGTACTTC. Its translation is CASSVQKYYEQYF.

The chain combines TRBV25-1 with TRBJ2-3, with D tentatively TRBD1 (5 bases). The germline V gene has CDR1 MGHDK and CDR2 SYGVNS. V dropped 0 bases and J dropped 3 bases, with 7 bases sitting between them. CDR3 length equals 14 residues. CDR3 region: CASSEYQGTDTQYF. CDR3 bases: TGTGCCAGCAGTGAATATCAGGGAACAGATACGCAGTATTTT.

This clonotype was observed a handful of times. The CDR3 loop reads CASSFSQSSEQYF. DNA of the CDR3: TGCGCCAGCAGCTTTAGCCAATCTTCCGAGCAGTACTTC. The rearrangement links TRBV5-1 to TRBJ2-7; D remains unclear. Trimming stripped 2 bases from V and 6 bases from J, with 12 bases between. The germline gives CDR1 SGHRS, CDR2 YFSETQ. The CDR3 is made up of 13 amino acids.

This clonotype was recorded a few times. This chain uses TRBV29-1 with TRBJ1-1; D perhaps matches TRBD1 (5 bases). The germline CDR1 and CDR2 sequences are SQVTM and ANQGSEA. The CDR3 is 13 residues long. V was pared by 4 bases and J by 1 base, with 10 bases between. The DNA for the CDR3 is TGCAGCGTTGCAGGACATACGAACACTGAAGCTTTCTTT. Its translation is CSVAGHTNTEAFF.